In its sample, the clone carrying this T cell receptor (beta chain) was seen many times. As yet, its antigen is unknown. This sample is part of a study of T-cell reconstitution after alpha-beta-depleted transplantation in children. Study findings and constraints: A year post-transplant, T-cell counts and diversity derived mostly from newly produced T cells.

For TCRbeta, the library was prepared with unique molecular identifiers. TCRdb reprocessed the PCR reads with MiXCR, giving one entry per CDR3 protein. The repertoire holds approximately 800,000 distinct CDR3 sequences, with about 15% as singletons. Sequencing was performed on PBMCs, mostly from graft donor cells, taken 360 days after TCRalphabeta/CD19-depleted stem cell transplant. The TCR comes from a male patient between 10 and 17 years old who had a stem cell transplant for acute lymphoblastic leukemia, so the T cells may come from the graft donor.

CDR3 amino acids: CASSLVGTQYF. The CDR3 region has the DNA TGCGCCAGCAGCTTGGTGGGGACCCAGTACTTC. This sequence joins TRBV5-1 and TRBJ2-5; D uncertain. V dropped 0 bases and J dropped 7 bases, with 4 bases sitting between them. CDR3 size: 11 residues. Germline loops: CDR1 SGHRS, CDR2 YFSETQ. The full variable domain, with the rest looked up from reference TRBV5-1 and TRBJ2-5, is KAGVTQTPRYLIKTRGQQVTLSCSPISGHRSVSWYQQTPGQGLQFLFEYFSETQRNKGNFPGRFSGRQFSNSRSEMNVSTLELGDSALYLCASSLVGTQYFGPGTRLLVL.